This TCR beta chain was documented in a study of cytomegalovirus exposure and HLA in healthy donors (TCRdb year 2017). For the study in its entirety: An earlier analysis of more than 550 of the donors reported over 250 Gb of sequence data and 117 million unique TCR beta sequences obtained from approximately 180 million T cells. An early release covering 550 to 700 HLA-typed donors comprised approximately 300 gigabases of sequencing data and around 80 million unique TCR sequences. Among the approximately 400 genotyped donors, approximately 77% belonged to the genetic ancestry cluster associated with self-reported Caucasian donors. The study aimed to test whether signatures of past pathogen exposure could be identified by cataloging public T cell receptors. The study used immunosequencing to profile the T cell repertoires of around 600 subjects and linked those repertoires to cytomegalovirus serostatus. In addition to the first cohort of roughly 700 subjects, a separate validation cohort of 100 to 150 different subjects was used. To predict cytomegalovirus infection status, the study combined high-throughput TCR immunosequencing, statistical association of individual TCRs with disease status, and machine learning. To study patterns of TCR occurrence, a later analysis re-analyzed previously published TCR beta repertoires from several hundred donors and added high-resolution HLA genotyping. The later analysis used no new phenotypic data to find candidate immune exposures, relying instead on TCR beta sequences and their occurrence across donors. To decide whether each TCR beta V gene segment behaved as functional or pseudogenic, an earlier analysis of some 600 of the donors relied on high-throughput TCR beta sequencing. Donor age, sex, ethnicity and CMV serostatus were collected together with the repertoire data. A later genetic analysis took genome-wide SNP genotypes for about 55% of the 666 donors and used that subset as a discovery cohort. Every discovery cohort repertoire had been produced on one sequencing platform. HLA typing included class I and class II loci at four-digit resolution. The number of donors typed differed by locus, with 629-630 for A, B, C, DRB1 and DQB1, approximately 500 for DQA1, about 610 for DPA1, and 450 to 480 for DPB1. About five DR-DQ haplotypes were handled as single units for association and clustering because linkage in the cohort was strong. Among a few hundred genotyped donors of the cohort, an average of approximately 240,000 unique TCR beta nucleotide sequences were sequenced per donor, 15% to 20% of them non-productive. What the study reported, not specific to this receptor: The presence/absence analyses assumed that sequencing depth was roughly uniform across donors, and that assumption may not be true. A further reported finding was that TCR beta sequences accurately predicted the HLA-A and HLA-B alleles for most subjects in the first cohort. For the cohort, immune exposure information was limited to CMV serostatus. The study gave a list of 150 to 200 TCR beta chains associated with cytomegalovirus. Most TCR sequences were observed very rarely across donors, whereas some public TCRs were present in many individuals. Strong co-occurrence of HLA alleles, especially DR and DQ, made assigning TCR associations to individual alleles difficult. Linkage disequilibrium might explain the correlated functional status among segregating V segments, but an unknown experimental factor could not be ruled out. Several of the top co-occurrence clusters appeared to be linked to parvovirus B19, influenza, CMV and Epstein-Barr virus, according to a later analysis. The cohort was sequenced for TCR beta chains only, and without alpha or paired-chain data the features that could be detected were limited. Some IMGT-functional V segments, including TRBV6-2 and TRBV6-3, could not be distinguished by the 87-base-pair reads and were therefore excluded. In both the original and validation cohorts, the classifier was reported to diagnose cytomegalovirus status with high specificity and sensitivity. In a later analysis, most CMV-associated TCR beta chains were found to appear HLA-restricted, with HLA associations seemingly driven largely by CMV exposure. A later genetic analysis associated a missense DCLRE1C variant with V-gene and J-gene trimming of TCR beta chains, and an independent cohort replicated the association. In vitro tests confirmed that a few of the cytomegalovirus-associated TCR beta chains recognize cytomegalovirus antigens. An earlier analysis of 587 of the donors showed that most TCR beta V segments appeared in productive rearrangements either about 87% or about 30% of the time, which broadly matched IMGT annotations. In a later genetic analysis, fewer N-insertions in productive TCRs were reported among donors in an Asian-associated ancestry cluster than the 666-donor mean. According to a later analysis, TCR association rates differed among HLA loci, with DRB1 alleles showing the most associated TCRs and HLA-C alleles showing the fewest. Because HLA typing was unavailable for some donors at each locus, only the typed subset was used in association tests. At a false discovery rate of 0.05, a later analysis linked around 15,000 TCR beta sequences to specific HLA alleles. In a later analysis, HLA-associated TCR beta chains showed more clonal expansion and lower generation probabilities than non-associated chains that were equally common. A cluster of highly shared sequence variants was judged likely to be a technical artifact of the sequencing pipeline. According to the authors, the approach could potentially be generalized to other disease states and immunological phenotypes. Because counts were too low, about 18 rarely observed V segments, including chromosome 9 orphons, were left out of the earlier analysis of a few hundred of the donors.

From cysteine to phenylalanine, the CDR3 is 15 amino acids long. Only the CDR3 region is kept as DNA, spanning 45 bases read in frame from base 1. Via the germline V gene, CDR1 is MGHDK and CDR2 SYGVNS. Clipping removes 7 bases from V and 7 bases from J, with 10 as the unmatched junction base count. Regarding this clone: Its cognate antigen has yet to be identified. Base qualities are not at hand, and no much larger clone is one base apart.

The cohort comprised more than 550 healthy bone marrow donors. Cohort members were all nominally healthy when sampled, although unrecorded immune exposures were likely present. The donor was CMV seropositive and was included in the group of 270 or so seropositive cohort members. A peripheral blood sample was collected from each donor, and TCR beta sequencing was performed on peripheral blood mononuclear cells. The Qiagen DNeasy Blood Extraction Kit was used to extract genomic DNA from the blood cell samples. Libraries were prepared through the immunoSEQ multiplex PCR assay. For the multiplex PCR, a mixture combining 60 forward primers for TCR Vbeta segments and 13 reverse primers for TCR Jbeta segments was used. The CDR3 region of rearranged TCR beta genes was amplified from genomic DNA with a multiplex PCR assay. The amplified TCR beta libraries were sequenced on the Illumina HiSeq System as 87-base-pair reads. The original methods were these. In a later analysis, tens of millions of unique TCR beta chains were counted across the roughly 670 repertoires, and roughly 11 million of these chains were shared by at least two donors. A nearest-neighbor algorithm error-corrected the raw reads and collapsed the reads into unique sequences, merging closely related sequences to remove PCR and sequencing errors. CDR3 sequences were aligned to IMGT reference sequences to assign V, D and J gene segments. For a sequence to be retained, a match of at least six nucleotides to both a V gene segment and a J gene segment was required. A rearrangement counted as productive if the CDR3 had no stop codons and remained in frame with V and J, and every other rearrangement counted as non-productive. CDR3 was defined according to IMGT convention as the region running from the second conserved V-encoded cysteine to the conserved J-encoded phenylalanine. In an earlier analysis of approximately 590 of the donors, sequences lacking an unambiguous match to a single V gene segment were excluded. An earlier analysis of almost 600 of the donors classified V segments as functional when productive rearrangements were above 56.7% and as segregating when the standard deviation between donors was above 5%. A statistical classification framework was developed to diagnose cytomegalovirus status using the catalog of TCR beta chain sequences. In a later analysis, TCR nucleotide sequences were compared against IMGT/GENE-DB human TR gene sequences so that V and J genes could be assigned. The TCRdist pipeline was used in a later analysis to assign CDR3 sequences and most-parsimonious VDJ recombination scenarios. In a later analysis, each TCR beta chain was defined by its CDR3 amino acid sequence together with its V-gene family, and reads lacking a unique V-gene family were excluded. To address suspected cross-contamination and a sequencing artifact, a later analysis removed a few hundred highly shared, low-generation-probability nucleotide sequences. In a later analysis, a clonal expansion index for each public chain was calculated from normalized within-repertoire ranks of inferred template counts. Generation probabilities in a later analysis came from a VDJ recombination model fitted to out-of-frame rearrangements, and those results were checked against IGoR. A later analysis scored TCR-TCR, TCR-HLA and TCR-CMV co-occurrence with hypergeometric tests, applying a repertoire-size bias correction to TCR pairs. A later analysis estimated false discovery rates by permuting HLA or CMV assignments 20 times. In a later analysis, co-occurring TCRs were grouped using DBSCAN, with TCRdist sequence similarity added in when clustering inside HLA-allele-positive subsets. Repertoires with fewer than 30,000 or more than 120,000 public chains were left out of co-occurrence clustering, as were about five repertoires with anomalous nucleotide sharing. TCRdb stores this immuneACCESS table with in-frame sequences only. Part of the clones is absent; in the studies checked, under half of the shortfall reflects unresolved V genes, and no reason is known for the rest. V and J calls and clone size are those listed in that table; D and trimming were worked out from the DNA. This sample gives 150,000 or so clones in total; 60% to 80% of them show up just once. 4.7% of the sample belongs to the ten largest clones.

Recombination linked TRBV25-1 to TRBJ2-2; 9 central bases correspond to TRBD1. Sequenced material: PBMCs. The origin of this receptor is a man between 18 and 35 years old in good health and CMV-seropositive. In nucleotide form, the sequence is TGTGCCAGCACTCCTAACAGGGGGCTAGGCGGGGAGCTGTTTTTT. Its protein product is CASTPNRGLGGELFF.